This is a list of T cell receptor beta chains from one sample in a study of blood T cells in healthy people across ages. TCRdb reprocessed the 5' RACE reads via MiXCR and lists one record per CDR3 protein. The sample carries 600,000 to 800,000 distinct CDR3 sequences, 21% recorded once. Input material: blood. All receptors come from a man aged 70 or older in good health. CDR3s include the opening cysteine and the closing phenylalanine or tryptophan. The order of the fields is clone size, J gene, V gene, D gene, CDR3 DNA, CDR3 protein. A D gene is named only where the DNA matches it firmly. A row's size may be missing; if present it is once, few, many or a size class.

clone_size: NA; j_call: TRBJ1-2; v_call: TRBV20-1; d_call: TRBD1; cdr3_nt: TGCAGTGCCTTACCGGGACAGGCTATGGCTGAGGGCTACACCTTC; cdr3_aa: CSALPGQAMAEGYTF
clone_size: many; j_call: TRBJ2-2; v_call: TRBV6-5; d_call: TRBD2; cdr3_nt: TGTGCCAGCAGTTATGGACTAGCGGGAACCGGGGAGCTGTTTTTT; cdr3_aa: CASSYGLAGTGELFF
clone_size: NA; j_call: TRBJ1-2; v_call: TRBV7-9; d_call: NA; cdr3_nt: TGTGCCAGCAGCAGGGACGGCATCTATGGCTACACCTTC; cdr3_aa: CASSRDGIYGYTF
clone_size: NA; j_call: TRBJ2-3; v_call: TRBV7-2; d_call: TRBD2; cdr3_nt: TGTGCCAGCAGCAGACAAAGCGGGACGGGCACAGATACGCAGTATTTT; cdr3_aa: CASSRQSGTGTDTQYF
clone_size: few; j_call: TRBJ2-7; v_call: TRBV5-1; d_call: TRBD2; cdr3_nt: TGCGCCAGCAGCTTGGCAACTAGCGGGACCTACGAGCAGTACTTC; cdr3_aa: CASSLATSGTYEQYF
clone_size: NA; j_call: TRBJ1-3; v_call: TRBV20-1; d_call: NA; cdr3_nt: TGCAGTGCGACCTCGGACATCGGCTCTGGAAACACCATATATTTT; cdr3_aa: CSATSDIGSGNTIYF
clone_size: few; j_call: TRBJ1-6; v_call: TRBV25-1; d_call: NA; cdr3_nt: TGTGCCAGCATCCAGACAGGATCTAATTCACCCCTCCACTTT; cdr3_aa: CASIQTGSNSPLHF
clone_size: few; j_call: TRBJ2-7; v_call: TRBV5-4; d_call: TRBD2; cdr3_nt: TGTGCCAGCAGCTTGGGACAAGGCGGGGGGACCTACGAGCAGTACTTC; cdr3_aa: CASSLGQGGGTYEQYF
clone_size: NA; j_call: TRBJ2-2; v_call: TRBV20-1; d_call: NA; cdr3_nt: TGCAGTGCTAGAGGGACGAACACCGGGGAGCTGTTTTTT; cdr3_aa: CSARGTNTGELFF
clone_size: once; j_call: TRBJ2-1; v_call: TRBV4-1; d_call: TRBD2; cdr3_nt: TGCGCCAGCAGCCAAGAGGTTCCCGGGACTAGCGGGAGTACCGATGAGCAGTTCTTC; cdr3_aa: CASSQEVPGTSGSTDEQFF
clone_size: NA; j_call: TRBJ2-4; v_call: TRBV12-5; d_call: TRBD2; cdr3_nt: TGTGCTAGTGGTTCCTCAGCGGGATCAAACATTCAGTACTTC; cdr3_aa: CASGSSAGSNIQYF
clone_size: few; j_call: TRBJ2-5; v_call: TRBV12-5; d_call: NA; cdr3_nt: TGTGCTAGTGGTAGCGAATTCCAAGAGACCCAGTACTTC; cdr3_aa: CASGSEFQETQYF
clone_size: few; j_call: TRBJ2-1; v_call: TRBV4-3; d_call: TRBD2; cdr3_nt: TGCGCCAGCAGCCAGAACAGCGGGGACTACAATGAGCAGTTCTTC; cdr3_aa: CASSQNSGDYNEQFF
clone_size: few; j_call: TRBJ2-6; v_call: TRBV6-5; d_call: TRBD1; cdr3_nt: TGTGCCAGCAGTCGACAGGGTTTGAGGGCTGGGGCCAACGTCCTGACTTTC; cdr3_aa: CASSRQGLRAGANVLTF
clone_size: once; j_call: TRBJ2-1; v_call: TRBV7-2; d_call: NA; cdr3_nt: TGTGCCAGCAGCCCGACCCCGGGAAATTACAATGAGCAGTTCTTC; cdr3_aa: CASSPTPGNYNEQFF
clone_size: few; j_call: TRBJ2-5; v_call: TRBV20-1; d_call: TRBD2; cdr3_nt: TGCAGTGCTAAGGAAGCGGGAGTAGAGGAGACCCAGTACTTC; cdr3_aa: CSAKEAGVEETQYF
clone_size: few; j_call: TRBJ1-5; v_call: TRBV20-1; d_call: TRBD1; cdr3_nt: TGCAGTGCTAGTCTCAGGGGGGAGGGTCAGCCCCAGCATTTT; cdr3_aa: CSASLRGEGQPQHF
clone_size: few; j_call: TRBJ1-5; v_call: TRBV30; d_call: TRBD1; cdr3_nt: TGTGCCTGGAGCGTACAGGGGGGCGATCAGCCCCAGCATTTT; cdr3_aa: CAWSVQGGDQPQHF
clone_size: many; j_call: TRBJ1-1; v_call: TRBV20-1; d_call: NA; cdr3_nt: TGCAGTGCTAGAGATATTGACCAGAACACTGAAGCTTTCTTT; cdr3_aa: CSARDIDQNTEAFF
clone_size: NA; j_call: TRBJ2-1; v_call: TRBV6-5; d_call: NA; cdr3_nt: TGTGCCAGCAGTTACGGGTTGGGCAGGGGGAGGAATGGGCAGTTCTTC; cdr3_aa: CASSYGLGRGRNGQFF
clone_size: NA; j_call: TRBJ2-7; v_call: TRBV6-5; d_call: NA; cdr3_nt: TGTGCCAGCAGAAACGGACACAAGAGCTCCTACGAGCAGTACTTC; cdr3_aa: CASRNGHKSSYEQYF
clone_size: NA; j_call: TRBJ2-1; v_call: TRBV29-1; d_call: NA; cdr3_nt: TGCAGCCCAATAGCGCACAATGAGCAGTTCTTC; cdr3_aa: CSPIAHNEQFF
clone_size: NA; j_call: TRBJ2-1; v_call: TRBV6-2/TRBV6-3; d_call: NA; cdr3_nt: TGTGCCAGCAGGACAAGGGGACTTAATTTGTTACAGTTCTTC; cdr3_aa: CASRTRGLNLLQFF
clone_size: NA; j_call: TRBJ2-2; v_call: TRBV2; d_call: TRBD2; cdr3_nt: TGTGCCAGCAGTGTGGCGGGAGGGAAGACCGGGGAGCTGTTTTTT; cdr3_aa: CASSVAGGKTGELFF
clone_size: many; j_call: TRBJ2-2; v_call: TRBV4-3; d_call: TRBD1; cdr3_nt: TGCGCCAGCAGCCAATCCAAGACAGGGGTCGCGAACACCGGGGAGCTGTTTTTT; cdr3_aa: CASSQSKTGVANTGELFF
clone_size: NA; j_call: TRBJ2-7; v_call: TRBV19; d_call: NA; cdr3_nt: TGTGCCAGTAGGATCCCGGGCAGCTACGAGCAGTATTTC; cdr3_aa: CASRIPGSYEQYF
clone_size: NA; j_call: TRBJ2-1; v_call: TRBV7-2; d_call: TRBD2; cdr3_nt: TGTGCCAGCAGCTTAACTAGCGGGAGCCCCAAGGAGCAGTTCTTC; cdr3_aa: CASSLTSGSPKEQFF
clone_size: few; j_call: TRBJ1-2; v_call: TRBV10-3; d_call: TRBD1; cdr3_nt: TGTGCCATCAGTGTTTCCGGGACAGGATCCCTTTTTGGCTACACCTTC; cdr3_aa: CAISVSGTGSLFGYTF
clone_size: few; j_call: TRBJ2-5; v_call: TRBV3-1; d_call: TRBD2; cdr3_nt: TGTGCCAGCAGCCAAGAAGGGGCGGGAGTTAAAGAGACCCAGTACTTC; cdr3_aa: CASSQEGAGVKETQYF
clone_size: NA; j_call: TRBJ2-7; v_call: TRBV2; d_call: TRBD2; cdr3_nt: TGTGCCAGCACCGTGACTAGCGGATTCTACGAGCAGTACTTC; cdr3_aa: CASTVTSGFYEQYF
clone_size: NA; j_call: TRBJ1-1; v_call: TRBV12-3/TRBV12-4; d_call: NA; cdr3_nt: TGTGCCAGCAGTTTTGGTGCTGAAGCTTTCTTT; cdr3_aa: CASSFGAEAFF
clone_size: NA; j_call: TRBJ2-7; v_call: TRBV2; d_call: NA; cdr3_nt: TGTGCCAGCAGTGTCGTCAGCCAAACCCCTTTGGACGAGCAGTACTTC; cdr3_aa: CASSVVSQTPLDEQYF
clone_size: few; j_call: TRBJ2-5; v_call: TRBV30; d_call: NA; cdr3_nt: TGTGCCTGGAGTGAATCGCGACAGCGGAAAGAGACCCAGTACTTC; cdr3_aa: CAWSESRQRKETQYF
clone_size: few; j_call: TRBJ2-4; v_call: TRBV6-1; d_call: NA; cdr3_nt: TGTGCCAGCACCTCCACCGACATCAAAAACATTCAGTACTTC; cdr3_aa: CASTSTDIKNIQYF
clone_size: few; j_call: TRBJ2-6; v_call: TRBV5-1; d_call: NA; cdr3_nt: TGCGCCAGCAGCTTGGACAGTAGCTCTGGGGCCAACGTCCCGACTTTC; cdr3_aa: CASSLDSSSGANVPTF
clone_size: few; j_call: TRBJ2-6; v_call: TRBV7-3; d_call: TRBD1; cdr3_nt: TGTGCCAGCAGCTTCTCTGGGACAGGGTCCGGGGCCAACGTCCTGACTTTC; cdr3_aa: CASSFSGTGSGANVLTF
clone_size: few; j_call: TRBJ2-7; v_call: TRBV6-5; d_call: TRBD2; cdr3_nt: TGTGTCAGCAGTTTCGAAACGACTAGCGGGAGAAACGAGCAGTACTTC; cdr3_aa: CVSSFETTSGRNEQYF
clone_size: NA; j_call: TRBJ2-7; v_call: TRBV5-1; d_call: TRBD1; cdr3_nt: TGCGCCAGCAGCTTGGGTGCCCGAGAGGACAGGGGCGGAGAGCAGTACTTC; cdr3_aa: CASSLGAREDRGGEQYF
clone_size: few; j_call: TRBJ1-4; v_call: TRBV6-5; d_call: NA; cdr3_nt: TGTGCCAGCAGTTACCGACAGGAGAATGAAAAACTGTTTTTT; cdr3_aa: CASSYRQENEKLFF
clone_size: few; j_call: TRBJ2-2; v_call: TRBV5-1; d_call: TRBD1; cdr3_nt: TGCGCCAGCAGCTTACAGGGGGCGGGCACCGGGGAGCTGTTTTTT; cdr3_aa: CASSLQGAGTGELFF
clone_size: NA; j_call: TRBJ2-5; v_call: TRBV12-3/TRBV12-4; d_call: NA; cdr3_nt: TGTGCCAGCAGTTTAGCGCTTGGAGGGGGTGAGACCCAGTACTTC; cdr3_aa: CASSLALGGGETQYF
clone_size: once; j_call: TRBJ1-3; v_call: TRBV7-8; d_call: NA; cdr3_nt: TGTGCCAGCAGCAGTTCCGGGGGAATCTCTGGAAACACCATATATTTT; cdr3_aa: CASSSSGGISGNTIYF
clone_size: NA; j_call: TRBJ2-5; v_call: TRBV7-2; d_call: NA; cdr3_nt: TGTGCCAGCAGCTGGGGCAGGGCAGAGACCCAGTACTTC; cdr3_aa: CASSWGRAETQYF
clone_size: NA; j_call: TRBJ2-3; v_call: TRBV20-1; d_call: NA; cdr3_nt: TGCAGTGCTACAGGGGAAACAGATACGCAGTATTTT; cdr3_aa: CSATGETDTQYF
clone_size: few; j_call: TRBJ2-4; v_call: TRBV18; d_call: NA; cdr3_nt: TGTGCCAGCTCACCTGCAGGGGAAAGGGCCAAAAACATTCAGTACTTC; cdr3_aa: CASSPAGERAKNIQYF
clone_size: few; j_call: TRBJ1-1; v_call: TRBV3-1; d_call: NA; cdr3_nt: TGTGCCAGCAGCCAACCGGGGCCGGGCACTGAAGCTTTCTTT; cdr3_aa: CASSQPGPGTEAFF
clone_size: NA; j_call: TRBJ2-4; v_call: TRBV9; d_call: NA; cdr3_nt: TGTGCCAGCAGCGTCGAACCTAGCAGCGCCAAAAACATTCAGTACTTC; cdr3_aa: CASSVEPSSAKNIQYF
clone_size: NA; j_call: TRBJ1-2; v_call: TRBV28; d_call: NA; cdr3_nt: TGTGCCAGCAGTTTACTCTATGGCTACACCTTC; cdr3_aa: CASSLLYGYTF
clone_size: NA; j_call: TRBJ2-3; v_call: TRBV9; d_call: NA; cdr3_nt: TGTGCCAGCAGCCCCAGTTCCGCAGATACGCAGTATTTT; cdr3_aa: CASSPSSADTQYF
clone_size: few; j_call: TRBJ1-5; v_call: TRBV7-2; d_call: NA; cdr3_nt: TGTGCCAGCAGCTTAAGTTTCTTGGGCAATCAGCCCCAGCATTTT; cdr3_aa: CASSLSFLGNQPQHF
clone_size: NA; j_call: TRBJ2-3; v_call: TRBV20-1; d_call: NA; cdr3_nt: TGCAGTGCTAGAGATCCTAGCGTCACAGATACGCAGTATTTT; cdr3_aa: CSARDPSVTDTQYF
clone_size: NA; j_call: TRBJ2-7; v_call: TRBV2; d_call: NA; cdr3_nt: TGTGCCGGCAGTGTGGAACCAGGGACGGGCGAGCAGTACTTC; cdr3_aa: CAGSVEPGTGEQYF
clone_size: NA; j_call: TRBJ2-2; v_call: TRBV4-3; d_call: TRBD2; cdr3_nt: TGCGCCAGCAGCCCAGGGACTAGCGGGAGAAGCACCGGGGAGCTGTTTTTT; cdr3_aa: CASSPGTSGRSTGELFF
clone_size: NA; j_call: TRBJ2-3; v_call: TRBV27; d_call: TRBD2; cdr3_nt: TGTGCCAGCTCTAGCGGGAGGCCCACAGATACGCAGTATTTT; cdr3_aa: CASSSGRPTDTQYF
clone_size: NA; j_call: TRBJ2-1; v_call: TRBV12-5; d_call: TRBD2; cdr3_nt: TGTGCTAGTGGTTTGGTGGGCGGGAGAAGAAATGAGCAGTTCTTC; cdr3_aa: CASGLVGGRRNEQFF